The present TCR beta chain was sequenced within a study of blood T cell repertoires in COVID-19. Participants were aged about 18 to 100 years, lived in 25 or so US areas, and enrolled virtually. V was pared by 8 bases and J by 3 bases, with 5 bases of the junction left unmatched. The CDR3 runs 14 residues. Germline CDR1 WNHNN, CDR2 SYGVQD (reference sequence). Method: immunoSEQ multiplex PCR; TCRdb's copy keeps in-frame clones and lacks some. The data show fewer than 300,000 clones, about 93% seen once. V usage is TRBV10-1 and J usage is TRBJ2-2; 8 bases are a match to TRBD1. What was sequenced was PBMCs or T cells enriched from blood (not recorded which). This receptor was identified in a woman aged 30 to 39 who had recovered from COVID-19. CDR3 in DNA: TGCGCCAGCTCGGGACAGGTCGACACCGGGGAGCTGTTTTTT. As protein: CASSGQVDTGELFF.